A selection of T cell receptor beta chains follows, all from one sample in a study of cytomegalovirus exposure and HLA in healthy donors. Repertoires were generated with immunoSEQ multiplex PCR, while TCRdb's copy carries only in-frame clones and drops some. The sample yields under 200,000 clones, roughly 80% seen once. The material sequenced was PBMCs. These receptors came from a human donor in good health. The CDR3 runs from the conserved cysteine through the conserved F or W. A D gene is named only where the DNA matches it firmly. Clone size is stated in some rows and not others, as once, few, many or a class when expanded.

D: TRBD1
size: once
V: TRBV5-1
J: TRBJ2-7
CDR3: CASSLGQGRYEQYF
DNA: TGCGCCAGCAGCTTAGGACAGGGAAGATACGAGCAGTACTTC

D: TRBD2
size: NA
V: TRBV28
J: TRBJ2-3
CDR3: CASSPKKGSGVLTDTQYF
DNA: TGTGCCAGCAGTCCGAAAAAGGGTAGCGGGGTCCTCACAGATACGCAGTATTTT

D: NA
size: NA
V: TRBV10-3
J: TRBJ2-1
CDR3: CAISVGGSTIVGQFF
DNA: TGTGCCATCAGTGTCGGCGGATCGACGATTGTTGGGCAGTTCTTC

D: TRBD1
size: NA
V: TRBV5-4
J: TRBJ1-1
CDR3: CASSLQTGGWTEAFF
DNA: TGTGCCAGCAGCTTGCAGACAGGGGGCTGGACTGAAGCTTTCTTT

D: NA
size: NA
V: TRBV4-1
J: TRBJ2-7
CDR3: CASSHTASGSYEQYF
DNA: TGCGCCAGCAGCCACACCGCGAGCGGGTCATACGAGCAGTACTTC

D: TRBD1
size: NA
V: TRBV4-1
J: TRBJ1-1
CDR3: CASSQEGQGARNTEAFF
DNA: TGCGCCAGCAGCCAAGAGGGACAGGGGGCTAGGAACACTGAAGCTTTCTTT

D: NA
size: NA
V: TRBV5-6
J: TRBJ1-3
CDR3: CASSLGQLSWGSGNTIYF
DNA: TGTGCCAGCAGCTTAGGACAGCTATCATGGGGCTCTGGAAACACCATATATTTT

D: NA
size: NA
V: TRBV5-4
J: TRBJ2-5
CDR3: CASSPPRGETQYF
DNA: TGTGCCAGCAGCCCCCCCCGCGGGGAGACCCAGTACTTC

D: TRBD1
size: NA
V: TRBV18
J: TRBJ2-5
CDR3: CASSPIDRGGETQYF
DNA: TGTGCCAGCTCACCGATTGACAGGGGCGGGGAGACCCAGTACTTC

D: NA
size: NA
V: TRBV11-3
J: TRBJ1-1
CDR3: CASSSLAPGGPQGAFF
DNA: TGTGCCAGCAGCTCCCTGGCGCCGGGGGGTCCCCAAGGGGCTTTCTTT

D: NA
size: NA
V: TRBV6-5
J: TRBJ2-3
CDR3: CASSYSVTSTDTQYF
DNA: TGTGCCAGCAGTTACTCGGTCACTAGCACAGATACGCAGTATTTT

D: NA
size: NA
V: TRBV7-6
J: TRBJ2-7
CDR3: CASSPAGVPHQREQYF
DNA: TGTGCCAGCAGCCCCGCTGGCGTCCCACACCAGCGCGAGCAGTACTTC

D: NA
size: few
V: TRBV4-2
J: TRBJ1-2
CDR3: CASSQDPATPYGYTF
DNA: TGTGCCAGCAGCCAAGATCCCGCCACTCCTTATGGCTACACCTTC

D: TRBD1
size: NA
V: TRBV9
J: TRBJ1-6
CDR3: CASSVGTGVGSPLHF
DNA: TGTGCCAGCAGCGTAGGAACAGGGGTGGGTTCACCCCTCCACTTT

D: NA
size: NA
V: TRBV4-1
J: TRBJ2-1
CDR3: CASSQDQTTSRLQFF
DNA: TGCGCCAGCAGCCAAGATCAAACGACTAGTCGACTCCAGTTCTTC

D: TRBD2
size: NA
V: TRBV10-2
J: TRBJ2-1
CDR3: CASSENSGGSRSYNEQFF
DNA: TGCGCCAGCAGTGAAAATAGCGGGGGGTCTCGCTCCTACAATGAGCAGTTCTTC

D: NA
size: NA
V: TRBV5-1
J: TRBJ2-3
CDR3: CASRRTVSTDTQYF
DNA: TGCGCCAGCAGACGGACAGTTAGCACAGATACGCAGTATTTT

D: TRBD2
size: NA
V: TRBV6-5
J: TRBJ2-7
CDR3: CASSYGLAGVEQYF
DNA: TGTGCCAGCAGTTACGGGCTAGCGGGGGTCGAGCAGTACTTC

D: TRBD1
size: once
V: TRBV27
J: TRBJ1-6
CDR3: CASSLSLGGTGESPLHF
DNA: TGTGCCAGCAGTTTAAGTTTAGGAGGGACAGGGGAATCACCCCTCCACTTT

D: TRBD1
size: NA
V: TRBV7-2
J: TRBJ1-1
CDR3: CASSPNRGKGTEAFF
DNA: TGTGCCAGCAGTCCAAACAGGGGAAAAGGGACTGAAGCTTTCTTT

D: TRBD2
size: NA
V: TRBV29-1
J: TRBJ2-1
CDR3: CSVTTSGWLNEQFF
DNA: TGCAGCGTCACGACTAGCGGGTGGTTAAATGAGCAGTTCTTC

D: NA
size: NA
V: TRBV19
J: TRBJ2-2
CDR3: CASTSREVTGELFF
DNA: TGTGCCAGTACTTCCAGGGAAGTCACCGGGGAGCTGTTTTTT

D: NA
size: NA
V: TRBV5-4
J: TRBJ1-2
CDR3: CASSLRGDYYGYTF
DNA: TGTGCCAGCAGCTTACGGGGGGATTACTATGGCTACACCTTC

D: NA
size: NA
V: TRBV5-6
J: TRBJ1-2
CDR3: CASSQAGSYGYTF
DNA: TGTGCCAGCAGTCAAGCCGGGTCCTATGGCTACACCTTC

D: TRBD1
size: NA
V: TRBV6-1
J: TRBJ2-5
CDR3: CASSEPGQGVIKTQYF
DNA: TGTGCCAGCAGTGAACCGGGACAGGGGGTAATAAAGACCCAGTACTTC

D: TRBD1
size: NA
V: TRBV4-3
J: TRBJ1-5
CDR3: CASSQYRGGNQPQHF
DNA: TGCGCCAGCAGCCAATACAGGGGAGGCAATCAGCCCCAGCATTTT

D: NA
size: NA
V: TRBV6-5
J: TRBJ1-1
CDR3: CATRRGYTEAFF
DNA: TGTGCCACGAGACGGGGATACACTGAAGCTTTCTTT

D: TRBD2
size: NA
V: TRBV5-4
J: TRBJ2-2
CDR3: CASGTSTTGELFF
DNA: TGTGCCAGCGGGACTAGCACCACCGGGGAGCTGTTTTTT

D: TRBD1
size: NA
V: TRBV14
J: TRBJ1-2
CDR3: CASSLHRGGYGYTF
DNA: TGTGCCAGCAGCCTCCACAGGGGCGGCTATGGCTACACCTTC

D: TRBD2
size: once
V: TRBV7-2
J: TRBJ2-3
CDR3: CASSFRGLAPDTQYF
DNA: TGTGCCAGCAGCTTTAGGGGACTAGCGCCAGATACGCAGTATTTT

D: TRBD1
size: NA
V: TRBV7-9
J: TRBJ1-3
CDR3: CASSWDRVLGNTIYF
DNA: TGTGCCAGCAGCTGGGACAGGGTTCTTGGAAACACCATATATTTT

D: TRBD1
size: NA
V: TRBV4-1
J: TRBJ2-7
CDR3: CASSDRTGGYEQYF
DNA: TGCGCCAGCAGCGACCGGACAGGGGGCTACGAGCAGTACTTC

D: NA
size: NA
V: TRBV2
J: TRBJ1-5
CDR3: CASSEALTGQLNQPQHF
DNA: TGTGCCAGCAGTGAAGCCCTCACCGGACAGCTCAATCAGCCCCAGCATTTT

D: NA
size: few
V: TRBV4-3
J: TRBJ2-5
CDR3: CASSQVRGRDQETQYF
DNA: TGCGCCAGCAGCCAAGTCAGGGGACGAGACCAAGAGACCCAGTACTTC

D: TRBD1
size: NA
V: TRBV19
J: TRBJ1-5
CDR3: CASAGTGGRQPQHF
DNA: TGTGCCAGTGCCGGGACAGGGGGCAGGCAGCCCCAGCATTTT

D: NA
size: NA
V: TRBV2
J: TRBJ2-7
CDR3: CASSVTGGYEQYF
DNA: TGTGCCAGTTCAGTAACCGGGGGTTACGAGCAGTACTTC

D: NA
size: NA
V: TRBV18
J: TRBJ1-2
CDR3: CASSRSRGTNYGYTF
DNA: TGTGCCAGCTCCCGATCTCGGGGGACTAACTATGGCTACACCTTC

D: NA
size: few
V: TRBV5-4
J: TRBJ1-4
CDR3: CASSLRPGVNEKLFF
DNA: TGTGCCAGCAGCTTGAGGCCCGGGGTTAATGAAAAACTGTTTTTT

D: NA
size: NA
V: TRBV7-2
J: TRBJ2-7
CDR3: CASSLVAGPDYEQYF
DNA: TGTGCCAGCAGCTTAGTGGCGGGACCGGACTACGAGCAGTACTTC

D: TRBD2
size: NA
V: TRBV9
J: TRBJ2-3
CDR3: CASSVGLAGGDTQYF
DNA: TGTGCCAGCAGCGTGGGACTAGCGGGGGGAGATACGCAGTATTTT